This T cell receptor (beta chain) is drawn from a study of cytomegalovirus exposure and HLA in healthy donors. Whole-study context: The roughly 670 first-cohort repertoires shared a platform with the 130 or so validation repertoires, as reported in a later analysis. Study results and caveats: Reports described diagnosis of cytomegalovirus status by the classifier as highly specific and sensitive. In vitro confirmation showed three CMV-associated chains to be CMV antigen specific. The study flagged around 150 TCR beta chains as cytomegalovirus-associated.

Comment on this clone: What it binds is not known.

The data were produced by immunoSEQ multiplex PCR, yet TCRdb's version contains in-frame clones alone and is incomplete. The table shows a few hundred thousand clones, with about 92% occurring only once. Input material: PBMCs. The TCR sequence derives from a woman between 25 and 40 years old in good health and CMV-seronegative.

The chain's CDR3 is CSVFLASGELFF. CDR3 DNA sequence: TGCAGCGTTTTTCTTGCGTCCGGGGAGCTGTTTTTT. The chain has TRBV29-1 and TRBJ2-2; D not certain. Germline CDR1 SQVTM, CDR2 ANQGSEA. Trimming took off 5 bases at V and 6 bases at J, with 10 bases between the two ends. The CDR3 spans 12 residues.